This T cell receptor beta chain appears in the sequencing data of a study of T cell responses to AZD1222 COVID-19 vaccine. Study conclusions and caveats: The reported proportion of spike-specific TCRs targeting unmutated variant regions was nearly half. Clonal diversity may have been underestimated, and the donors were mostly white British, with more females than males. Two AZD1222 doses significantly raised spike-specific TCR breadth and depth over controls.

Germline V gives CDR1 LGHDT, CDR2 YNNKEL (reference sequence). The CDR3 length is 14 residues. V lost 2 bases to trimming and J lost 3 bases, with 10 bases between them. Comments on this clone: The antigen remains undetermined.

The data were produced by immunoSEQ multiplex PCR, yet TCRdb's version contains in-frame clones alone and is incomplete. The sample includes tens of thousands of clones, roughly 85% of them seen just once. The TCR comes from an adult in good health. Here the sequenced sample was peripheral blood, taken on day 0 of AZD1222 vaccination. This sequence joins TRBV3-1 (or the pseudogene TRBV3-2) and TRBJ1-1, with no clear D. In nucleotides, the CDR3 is TGTGCCAGCAGCCAACGTGGGTCCGACACTGAAGCTTTCTTT. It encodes CASSQRGSDTEAFF.